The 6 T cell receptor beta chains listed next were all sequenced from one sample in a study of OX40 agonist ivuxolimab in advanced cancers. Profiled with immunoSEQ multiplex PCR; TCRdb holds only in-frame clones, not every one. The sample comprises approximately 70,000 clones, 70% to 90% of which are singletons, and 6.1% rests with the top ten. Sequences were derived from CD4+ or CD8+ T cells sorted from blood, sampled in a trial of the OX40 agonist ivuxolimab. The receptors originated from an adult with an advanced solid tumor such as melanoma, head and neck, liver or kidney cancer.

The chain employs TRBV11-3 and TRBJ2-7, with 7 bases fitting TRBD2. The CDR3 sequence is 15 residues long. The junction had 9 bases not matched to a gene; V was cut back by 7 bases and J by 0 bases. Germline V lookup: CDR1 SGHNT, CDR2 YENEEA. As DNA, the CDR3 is TGTGCCAGCACCCTCTCTAGCGGAAGCTCCTACGAGCAGTACTTC. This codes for CASTLSSGSSYEQYF. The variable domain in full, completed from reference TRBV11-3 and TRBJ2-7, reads EAGVVQSPRYKIIEKKQPVAFWCNPISGHNTLYWYLQNLGQGPELLIRYENEEAVDDSQLPKDRFSAERLKGVDSTLKIQPAELGDSAVYLCASTLSSGSSYEQYFGPGTRLTVT.

The CDR3 coding sequence is TGTGCCAGCTCACCGAGGCAGGGACCCACTTCCACCGGGGAGCTGTTTTTT. Its protein is CASSPRQGPTSTGELFF. This chain uses TRBV18 with TRBJ2-2; D is perhaps TRBD1 or TRBD2 (5 bases each). The CDR3 has 17 amino acids. Between the trimmed V and J ends, which lost 3 bases and 4 bases, there was a span of 18 bases. The V gene's germline CDR1 is KGHSH and CDR2 LQKENI.

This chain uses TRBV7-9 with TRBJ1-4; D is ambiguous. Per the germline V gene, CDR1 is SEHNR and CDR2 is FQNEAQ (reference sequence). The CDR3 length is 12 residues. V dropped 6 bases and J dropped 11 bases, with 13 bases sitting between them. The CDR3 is CASSLDALKLFF. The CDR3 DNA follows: TGTGCCAGCAGTTTGGACGCCCTTAAACTGTTTTTT.

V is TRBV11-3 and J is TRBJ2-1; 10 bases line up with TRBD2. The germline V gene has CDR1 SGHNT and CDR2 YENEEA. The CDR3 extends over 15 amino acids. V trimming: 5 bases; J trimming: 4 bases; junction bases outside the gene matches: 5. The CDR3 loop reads CASSLSGGDYNEQFF. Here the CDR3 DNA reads TGTGCCAGCAGCCTCAGCGGGGGGGATTACAATGAGCAGTTCTTC.

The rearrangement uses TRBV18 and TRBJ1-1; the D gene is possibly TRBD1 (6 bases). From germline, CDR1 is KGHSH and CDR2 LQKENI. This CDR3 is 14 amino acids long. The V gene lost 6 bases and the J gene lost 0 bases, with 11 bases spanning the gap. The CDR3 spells CASSHGTMNTEAFF. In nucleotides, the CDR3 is TGTGCCAGCTCTCACGGGACAATGAACACTGAAGCTTTCTTT.

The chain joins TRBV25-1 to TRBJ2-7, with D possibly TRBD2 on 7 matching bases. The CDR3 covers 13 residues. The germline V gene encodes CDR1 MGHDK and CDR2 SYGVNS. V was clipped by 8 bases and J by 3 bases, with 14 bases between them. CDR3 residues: CASWGGASYEQYF. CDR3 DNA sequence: TGTGCCAGCTGGGGGGGGGCCAGCTACGAGCAGTACTTC.